Listed below are T cell receptor beta chains from one sample, sequenced in a study of T cell repertoires in cytomegalovirus infection. TCRdb reprocessed the reads with MiXCR, giving one entry per CDR3 protein. The sample includes approximately 390,000 distinct CDR3 sequences, roughly 34% of them seen just once. What these receptors recognize is not known. This specimen was cultured PBMCs, taken from culture after CMV antigen stimulation. These receptors were collected from a human donor in good health (CMV status not recorded). Some clones in this sample may be carry-over from other donors' samples. CDR3s include the opening cysteine and the closing phenylalanine or tryptophan. Each record gives: D gene, V gene, CDR3 protein. The D gene is left open where the match is weak.

>-|TRBV7-2
CASSLNYGRGSETEAFF
>-|TRBV6-1
CASRQAGADTQYF
>-|TRBV7-2
CASSFGTVRSNEQFF
>TRBD2|TRBV7-2
CASSLGRTSGRIINEQFF
>TRBD2|TRBV4-1
CASSQQLAGRETQYF
>TRBD1|TRBV12-3/TRBV12-4
CASRAYRGQETQYF
>-|TRBV2
CASTRSAGNTEAFF
>TRBD2|TRBV29-1
CSVEDLNLVGTSGYNEQFF
>-|TRBV27
CASSRGRQHNSPLHF
>TRBD2|TRBV7-8
CASSLEAGRGYSYEQYF
>-|TRBV7-3
CASSLARERDTQYF
>-|TRBV29-1
CSVERAGETQYF
>TRBD2|TRBV7-7
CASSLREGPPDTQYF
>-|TRBV7-2
CASSPGTGLRGAFF
>-|TRBV7-2
CASSLGGVETQYF
>-|TRBV5-1
CASSASANSYNEQFF
>-|TRBV20-1
CSAHGQFTGELFF
>-|TRBV6-6
CASSNTGSGELFF
>TRBD1|TRBV19
CASSRIDRGRYNEQFF
>-|TRBV7-2
CASRRELIFSSPLHF
>-|TRBV7-2
CASSLDHMNTEAFF
>-|TRBV5-4
CASSLEGRGLGQTQYF
>TRBD1|TRBV27
CASSLYSGTVKTGELFF
>TRBD2|TRBV14
CASSQEVAGPGAEQFF
>-|TRBV12-3/TRBV12-4
CASSQNRWNEQFF
>TRBD2|TRBV4-1
CASSETTLSGRYNEQFF
>TRBD2|TRBV19
CASSIELAGDSYEQYF
>-|TRBV7-2
CASSTKGSPGELFF
>-|TRBV19
CASSSYISYGYTF
>-|TRBV6-2/TRBV6-3
CASRDNGYEQFF
>-|TRBV12-3/TRBV12-4
CASRGSPSNQPQHF
>-|TRBV6-6
CASSLRGWTEAFF
>-|TRBV18
CASSPRSAVSSGNALYEQYF
>TRBD2|TRBV4-3
CASSPLAGNYNEQFF
>TRBD2|TRBV10-3
CAISEATSGRAYNEQFF
>-|TRBV27
CASSLQGPQPQHF
>-|TRBV27
CASSLMSGKGYEQYF
>-|TRBV7-2
CASSLSGFNQPQHF
>-|TRBV27
CASSPGTASANYGYTF
>TRBD1|TRBV6-5
CASSYWGQGSTEAFF
>-|TRBV4-1
CASRRSQEGHGYTF
>-|TRBV4-1
CASRLIGANEKLFF
>-|TRBV28
CASTGTGSYNEQFF
>TRBD1|TRBV5-6
CASSDLTGGAGEKLFF
>-|TRBV18
CASSTDSGNTIYF
>-|TRBV19
CASSMRDATNEKLFF
>TRBD1|TRBV6-1
CASKPGQGGTEAFF
>-|TRBV6-1
CASSEDRGGVAKNIQYF
>TRBD1|TRBV7-2
CASSPQTGGWTEAFF
>-|TRBV20-1
CSATPLDKVQETQYF
>-|TRBV7-2
CASSLFNAEAFF
>TRBD2|TRBV14
CASSPFRSGRASGELFF
>-|TRBV11-2
CASSLTQRFRTDTQYF
>TRBD1|TRBV7-8
CASSIGTGWSEKLFF
>TRBD1|TRBV7-6
CASSLYNRGNTEAFF
>TRBD2|TRBV6-1
CASSEGMGAGEVF
>-|TRBV12-5
CASALEARDTEAFF
>-|TRBV7-3
CASSLTSHLTGELFF
>-|TRBV18
CASSPQDRDPLYEQYF